The source of this T cell receptor (beta chain) is a study of blood T cells in healthy people across ages. Findings and caveats of the study: Diversity estimates drawn from one million T cells were deemed underestimates.

A second PCR of about 7 to 12 cycles used a sample-barcoded 5' primer and a J-beta primer mix. In TCRdb, the 5' RACE reads were re-called with MiXCR into one record per CDR3 protein. The sample holds about 1 million distinct CDR3 sequences; under 55% are singletons and the top ten take approximately 17%. Remarks on this clonotype: Its specificity is unknown.

The CDR3 runs to 17 residues. V dropped 4 bases and J dropped 0; count of bases not matched to a gene: 7. Germline V lookup: CDR1 SGDLS, CDR2 YYNGEE. The sequenced material came from blood. This sequence joins TRBV9 and TRBJ2-3, with 11 bases fitting TRBD2. This receptor was obtained from a woman between 55 and 75 years old in good health. The CDR3 reads CASSSPLAGGSTDTQYF. As DNA, the CDR3 is TGTGCCAGCAGCTCCCCCTTAGCGGGAGGGAGCACAGATACGCAGTATTTT.